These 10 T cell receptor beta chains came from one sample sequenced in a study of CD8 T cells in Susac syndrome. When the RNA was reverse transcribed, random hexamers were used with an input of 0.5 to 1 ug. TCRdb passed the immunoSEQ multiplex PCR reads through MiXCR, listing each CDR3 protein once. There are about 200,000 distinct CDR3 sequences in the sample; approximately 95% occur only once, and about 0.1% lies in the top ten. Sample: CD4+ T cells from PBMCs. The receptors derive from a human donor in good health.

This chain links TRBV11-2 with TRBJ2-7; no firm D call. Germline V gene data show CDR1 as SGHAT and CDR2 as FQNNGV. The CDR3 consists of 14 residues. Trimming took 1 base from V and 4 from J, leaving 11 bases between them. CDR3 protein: CASSLGGRIYEQYF. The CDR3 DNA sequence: TGTGCCAGCAGCTTAGGTGGCAGGATATACGAGCAGTACTTC.

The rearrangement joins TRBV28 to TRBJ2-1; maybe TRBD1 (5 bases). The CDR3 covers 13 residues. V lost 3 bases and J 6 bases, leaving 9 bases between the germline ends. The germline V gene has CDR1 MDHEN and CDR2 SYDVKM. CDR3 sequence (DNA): TGTGCCAGCAGTTTCCCAGGGATCAATGAGCAGTTCTTC. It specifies CASSFPGINEQFF. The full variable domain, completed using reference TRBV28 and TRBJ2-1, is DVKVTQSSRYLVKRTGEKVFLECVQDMDHENMFWYRQDPGLGLRLIYFSYDVKMKEKGDIPEGYSVSREKKERFSLILESASTNQTSMYLCASSFPGINEQFFGPGTRLTVL.

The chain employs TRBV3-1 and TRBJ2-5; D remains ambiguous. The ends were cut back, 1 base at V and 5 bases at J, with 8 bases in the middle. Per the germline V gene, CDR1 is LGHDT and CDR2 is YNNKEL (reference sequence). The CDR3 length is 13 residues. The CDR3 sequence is CASSQVQSETQYF. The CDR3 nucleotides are TGTGCCAGCAGCCAAGTCCAGAGTGAGACCCAGTACTTC.

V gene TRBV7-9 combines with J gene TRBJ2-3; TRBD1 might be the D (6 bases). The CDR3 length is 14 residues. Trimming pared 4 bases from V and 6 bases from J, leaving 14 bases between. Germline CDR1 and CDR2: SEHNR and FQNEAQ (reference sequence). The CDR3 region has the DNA TGTGCCAGCAGCTCCGGTCCGAGGGGGGATACGCAGTATTTT. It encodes CASSSGPRGDTQYF.

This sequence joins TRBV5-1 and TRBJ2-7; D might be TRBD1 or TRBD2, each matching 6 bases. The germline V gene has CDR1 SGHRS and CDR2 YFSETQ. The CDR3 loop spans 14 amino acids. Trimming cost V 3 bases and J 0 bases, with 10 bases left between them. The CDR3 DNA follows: TGCGCCAGCAGCTCACAGGGACTCTCCTACGAGCAGTACTTC. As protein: CASSSQGLSYEQYF.

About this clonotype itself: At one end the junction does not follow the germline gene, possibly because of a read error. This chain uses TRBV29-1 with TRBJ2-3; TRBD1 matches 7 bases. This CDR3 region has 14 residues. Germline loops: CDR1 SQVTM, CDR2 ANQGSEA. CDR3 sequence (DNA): TGCAGCGCCGGGACAGATTCTGGCACAGATACGCAGTGTTTT. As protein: CSAGTDSGTDTQCF.

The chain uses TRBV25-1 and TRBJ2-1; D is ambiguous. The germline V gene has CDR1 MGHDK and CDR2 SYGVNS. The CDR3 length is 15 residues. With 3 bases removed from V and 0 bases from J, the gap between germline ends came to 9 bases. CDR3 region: CASSEVASSYNEQFF. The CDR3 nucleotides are TGTGCCAGCAGTGAGGTGGCGAGCTCCTACAATGAGCAGTTCTTC.

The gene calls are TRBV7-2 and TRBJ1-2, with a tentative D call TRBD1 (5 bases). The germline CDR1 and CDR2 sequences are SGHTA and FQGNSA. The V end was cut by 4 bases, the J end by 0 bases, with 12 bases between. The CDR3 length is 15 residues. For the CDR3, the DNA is TGTGCCAGCAGCTCAAGCAGGGCTTCTAACTATGGCTACACCTTC. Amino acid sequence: CASSSSRASNYGYTF.

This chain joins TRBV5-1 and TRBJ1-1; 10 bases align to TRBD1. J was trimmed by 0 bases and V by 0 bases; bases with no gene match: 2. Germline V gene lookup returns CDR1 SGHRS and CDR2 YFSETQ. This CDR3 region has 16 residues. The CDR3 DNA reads TGCGCCAGCAGCTTGGAGGACAGGGGGATGAACACTGAAGCTTTCTTT. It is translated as CASSLEDRGMNTEAFF.

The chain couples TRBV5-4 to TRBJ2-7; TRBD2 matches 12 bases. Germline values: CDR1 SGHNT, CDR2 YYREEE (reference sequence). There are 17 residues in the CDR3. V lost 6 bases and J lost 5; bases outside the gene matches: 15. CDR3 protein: CASTLLAGGMGANEQYV. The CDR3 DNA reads TGTGCCAGCACCCTACTAGCGGGAGGTATGGGGGCCAACGAGCAGTACGTC.